The 25 T cell receptor beta chains below all came from one sample that was sequenced in a study of cytomegalovirus exposure and HLA in healthy donors. The PCR contained 60 Vbeta and 13 Jbeta primers. Profiling relied on immunoSEQ multiplex PCR, and the TCRdb table lists in-frame clones only, not all of them. The sample holds 55,000 to 70,000 clones, 80% seen once. Sequencing was performed on PBMCs. The receptors originated from a woman aged 40 to 50 in good health and CMV-seronegative.

The rearrangement links TRBV5-4 to TRBJ2-3; TRBD2 aligns across 9 bases. Losses at the gene ends were 1 base for V and 5 bases for J; bases not matched to a gene: 20. Looked up from germline, CDR1 is SGHNT and CDR2 is YYREEE (reference sequence). CDR3 length equals 20 residues. CDR3: CASSLMGNLRSGRTGDTQYF. The CDR3, as DNA: TGTGCCAGCAGCTTGATGGGGAACCTACGAAGCGGGAGGACAGGAGATACGCAGTATTTT.

V is TRBV20-1 and J is TRBJ2-1; D is possibly TRBD2 (6 bases). The CDR3 contains 11 residues. Germline V CDR1 and CDR2: DFQATT, SNEGSKA (reference sequence). Trimming left V 3 bases short and J 12 bases short, with 12 bases between. CDR3 nucleotide sequence: TGCAGTGCTAGTCCGGGGGTAGGGCAGTTCTTC. Translated, it gives CSASPGVGQFF.

The CDR3 loop is CSVYGGGVGTEAFF. The CDR3 bases are TGCAGCGTTTATGGGGGAGGTGTTGGCACTGAAGCTTTCTTT. The chain couples TRBV29-1 to TRBJ1-1; D perhaps matches TRBD1 (5 bases). The CDR3 is 14 amino acids. Germline values: CDR1 SQVTM, CDR2 ANQGSEA. Trimming took 5 bases from V and 4 from J, leaving 17 bases between them.

This clone was observed a few times. This sequence joins TRBV6-6 and TRBJ2-1; 7 nucleotides match TRBD2. V was clipped by 0 bases and J by 5 bases; unmatched bases: 7. Germline-derived CDR1 and CDR2 are MNHNY and SVGAGI (reference sequence). This CDR3 is built from 16 residues. The CDR3 DNA reads as TGTGCCAGCAGTTACTCGATGCAGCGGGAACACAATGAGCAGTTCTTC. Its protein product is CASSYSMQREHNEQFF.

This chain joins TRBV7-9 and TRBJ2-3; TRBD2 agrees at 8 bases. CDR3 length: 16 residues. Germline CDR1 and CDR2: SEHNR and FQNEAQ (reference sequence). The ends lost 1 base at V and 6 bases at J; junction bases unmatched: 9. The chain's CDR3 is CASSLVRAGAGDTQYF. CDR3 DNA sequence: TGTGCCAGCAGCTTAGTTCGAGCGGGAGCGGGGGATACGCAGTATTTT.

This chain joins TRBV5-1 and TRBJ1-1, with D hard to call. Trimming took 0 bases from V and 1 from J, leaving 10 bases between them. CDR1 is SGHRS, CDR2 YFSETQ, per germline. This CDR3 has 15 amino acids. CDR3 amino acids: CASSLARLTNTEAFF. CDR3 in DNA: TGCGCCAGCAGCTTGGCCAGGCTAACGAACACTGAAGCTTTCTTT.

This chain connects TRBV6-4 to TRBJ2-7, with 11 bases lining up with TRBD2. V lost 6 bases, J lost 3 bases, and 16 bases stayed unmatched. From germline, CDR1 is MRHNA and CDR2 SNTAGT. CDR3 length: 18 amino acids. In DNA, the CDR3 is TGTGCCAGCAGCTCCGAGATATATAGCGGGAGGGGGAACTACGAGCAGTACTTC. Its protein product is CASSSEIYSGRGNYEQYF.

Only one count was recorded for this clone. V and J are TRBV4-2 and TRBJ1-5; D is perhaps TRBD1 (5 bases). Germline CDR1 and CDR2: LGHNA and YNFKEQ. Deletions cut 0 bases from V and 7 bases from J, with 22 bases between. The CDR3 spans 18 residues. CDR3 region: CASSQDLLEAGSGQPQHF. The CDR3 coding sequence is TGTGCCAGCAGCCAAGATCTCTTAGAGGCAGGGTCTGGGCAGCCCCAGCATTTT.

The rearrangement links TRBV5-1 to TRBJ2-2, with D perhaps matching TRBD1 (5 bases). V was shortened by 4 bases and J by 0 bases, with 7 bases between the two germline ends. This CDR3 comprises 14 residues. Germline assignment: CDR1 SGHRS and CDR2 YFSETQ. Written as DNA, the CDR3 is TGCGCCAGCAGCGAGACAGCGAACACCGGGGAGCTGTTTTTT. It is translated as CASSETANTGELFF.

The chain links TRBV10-3 to TRBJ1-2; possibly TRBD1 for D (5 bases). The germline V and J ends were trimmed by 10 bases and 1 base, with 7 bases remaining between them. The germline V gene encodes CDR1 ENHRY and CDR2 SYGVKD. The CDR3 contains 11 residues. CDR3 amino acids: CATQGNYGYTF. CDR3 bases: TGTGCCACGCAGGGTAACTATGGCTACACCTTC.

The chain combines TRBV7-3 with TRBJ1-1, with D perhaps TRBD1 (6 bases). From germline, CDR1 is SGHTA and CDR2 FQGTGA. The CDR3 contains 14 residues. V was clipped by 4 bases and J by 0 bases, with 9 bases between them. The CDR3 loop reads CASSSRGMNTEAFF. The CDR3 bases are TGTGCCAGCAGCTCGAGGGGGATGAACACTGAAGCTTTCTTT.

This chain connects TRBV5-4 to TRBJ2-1, with a weak D call TRBD1 (6 bases). The V end was cut by 4 bases, the J end by 5 bases, with 22 bases between. The germline CDR1 and CDR2 sequences are SGHNT and YYREEE (reference sequence). The CDR3 loop spans 17 amino acids. CDR3 in DNA: TGTGCCAGCAGCCGCCTACTGACTACAAGGGGGAACAATGAGCAGTTCTTC. This translates into CASSRLLTTRGNNEQFF. Full variable domain (missing parts from reference TRBV5-4 and TRBJ2-1): ETGVTQSPTHLIKTRGQQVTLRCSSQSGHNTVSWYQQALGQGPQFIFQYYREEENGRGNFPPRFSGLQFPNYSSELNVNALELDDSALYLCASSRLLTTRGNNEQFFGPGTRLTVL.

V is TRBV19 and J is TRBJ1-1; 9 nucleotides line up with TRBD1. Germline V lookup: CDR1 LNHDA, CDR2 SQIVND (reference sequence). This CDR3 region has 13 residues. The trim removed 4 bases at V and 4 bases at J, leaving 1 base unmatched. This chain's CDR3 is CASSTTGGTEAFF. The CDR3 DNA is TGTGCCAGTAGTACGACAGGGGGCACTGAAGCTTTCTTT.

The rearrangement uses TRBV2 and TRBJ1-5; TRBD1 matches 7 bases. The V gene end was trimmed by 6 bases and the J gene end by 3 bases; junction bases not matched to a gene: 11. Germline V CDR1 and CDR2: SNHLY, FYNNEI. The CDR3 covers 16 residues. The CDR3 protein is CASSGQGGSNNQPQHF. CDR3 DNA sequence: TGTGCCAGCAGCGGGCAAGGGGGCAGCAACAATCAGCCCCAGCATTTT. The whole variable domain, remainder taken from reference TRBV2 and TRBJ1-5, is EPEVTQTPSHQVTQMGQEVILRCVPISNHLYFYWYRQILGQKVEFLVSFYNNEISEKSEIFDDQFSVERPDGSNFTLKIRSTKLEDSAMYFCASSGQGGSNNQPQHFGDGTRLSIL.

The rearrangement joins TRBV25-1 to TRBJ2-5; D might be TRBD2 (7 bases). V lost 2 bases and J 5 bases, leaving 18 bases between the germline ends. The CDR3 length is 16 residues. CDR1 is MGHDK and CDR2 is SYGVNS in the germline V gene. CDR3 protein: CASSEGGGAGSETQYF. The CDR3 DNA is TGTGCCAGCAGTGAAGGGGGGGGCGCGGGGTCCGAGACCCAGTACTTC.

This chain links TRBV5-8 with TRBJ2-2, with 7 bases lining up with TRBD1. V shed 4 bases and J 1 base; nucleotides not matched to a gene: 4. The CDR3 has 15 amino acids. Germline values: CDR1 SGHTS, CDR2 YDEGEE. CDR3 coding DNA: TGTGCCAGCAGCCCGGACAGGTTGAACACCGGGGAGCTGTTTTTT. This codes for CASSPDRLNTGELFF. Supplemented by reference TRBV5-8 and TRBJ2-2, the full variable domain reads EAGVTQSPTHLIKTRGQQATLRCSPISGHTSVYWYQQALGLGLQFLLWYDEGEERNRGNFPPRFSGRQFPNYSSELNVNALELEDSALYLCASSPDRLNTGELFFGEGSRLTVL.

J is TRBJ1-5 and V is TRBV4-2; tentatively, D is TRBD1 (6 bases). This CDR3 region has 15 residues. Trimming stripped 2 bases from V and 3 bases from J, with 11 bases between. Germline CDR1 LGHNA, CDR2 YNFKEQ. The CDR3 sequence is CASSQLDRNNQPQHF. The CDR3 DNA reads as TGTGCCAGCAGCCAACTTGACAGGAACAATCAGCCCCAGCATTTT.

V and J are TRBV6-5 and TRBJ1-1; weak D call: TRBD1 (6 bases). V shed 7 bases and J shed 6 bases, with 9 bases lying between them. Germline CDR1 MNHEY, CDR2 SVGAGI. The CDR3 runs to 11 residues. The CDR3 DNA reads TGTGCCAGCACCCAGGGGTCTGAAGCTTTCTTT. Translated: CASTQGSEAFF.

The gene calls are TRBV27 and TRBJ2-5; D is ambiguous. V was pared by 5 bases and J by 2 bases, with 15 bases between. The germline CDR1 and CDR2 sequences are MNHEY and SMNVEV (reference sequence). The CDR3 sequence is 15 residues long. CDR3 loop: CASSHLPGSQETQYF. CDR3 DNA sequence: TGTGCCAGCAGTCACCTACCGGGTTCTCAAGAGACCCAGTACTTC.

In this sample, this clone turned up a few times. V usage is TRBV28 and J usage is TRBJ1-2, with 8 bases matching TRBD1. After removal of 9 bases from V and 4 bases from J, the junction contained 4 bases not matched to a gene. The CDR3 length is 12 residues. In germline, CDR1 is MDHEN, CDR2 SYDVKM. CDR3 in DNA: TGTGCCAGTCGCGGACAGGGCTATGGCTACACCTTC. Translating gives CASRGQGYGYTF.

This sequence joins TRBV28 and TRBJ2-2, with 8 nucleotides matching TRBD1. The ends lost 5 bases at V and 2 bases at J; junction bases unmatched: 4. CDR1 and CDR2 (germline): MDHEN, SYDVKM. The CDR3 totals 15 residues. The CDR3 DNA reads as TGTGCCAGCAGTGTACAGGGGGGCAACACCGGGGAGCTGTTTTTT. Its protein is CASSVQGGNTGELFF.

This chain links TRBV5-4 with TRBJ2-2; the D gene is possibly TRBD1 (6 bases). Trimming pared 1 base from V and 4 bases from J, leaving 11 bases between. CDR3 length equals 15 residues. Germline CDR1 is SGHNT and CDR2 is YYREEE (reference sequence). CDR3 in amino acids: CASSLQGSITGELFF. The CDR3 coding sequence is TGTGCCAGCAGCTTGCAGGGGTCAATCACCGGGGAGCTGTTTTTT.

This clone was observed once. V is TRBV30 and J is TRBJ2-2, with no clear D. V lost 0 bases to trimming and J lost 2 bases, with 13 bases between them. Germline CDR1 is GTSNPN and CDR2 is SVGIG (reference sequence). The CDR3 covers 16 residues. In DNA, the CDR3 is TGTGCCTGGAGTGTAGTTCAGGCCTTCAACACCGGGGAGCTGTTTTTT. This translates into CAWSVVQAFNTGELFF.

V is TRBV27 and J is TRBJ1-5; D uncertain. Between the trimmed V and J ends, which lost 2 bases and 1 base, there was a span of 9 bases. The CDR3 extends over 15 amino acids. Germline-derived CDR1 and CDR2 are MNHEY and SMNVEV (reference sequence). CDR3 DNA sequence: TGTGCCAGCAGTTTACCCCTGGGCAGCAATCAGCCCCAGCATTTT. Residues: CASSLPLGSNQPQHF.

CDR3 sequence (DNA): TGTGCCAGAAGCCGCGGACAAGACAACATGAACACTGAAGCTTTCTTT. It is translated as CARSRGQDNMNTEAFF. This chain joins TRBV5-3 and TRBJ1-1; TRBD1 is a possible D gene (5 bases). TRBV5-3 belongs to the ORF category, with a function that is uncertain. CDR3 length equals 16 residues. V was pared by 4 bases and J by 0 bases, with 16 bases between.